One T cell receptor (beta chain) is described in this entry. Antigen unknown. The sample originates from a study of T-cell memory formation after mild COVID-19. Employing constant-segment primers, 5'RACE generated TCR alpha and TCR beta cDNA libraries bearing sample barcodes and UMIs. Each CDR3 protein is one row after TCRdb ran MiXCR on the 5' RACE reads. Of around 200,000 distinct CDR3 sequences listed, 27% are singletons. The CDR3 runs 12 residues. Trimming cost V 7 bases and J 6 bases, with 12 bases left between them. Germline V gives CDR1 SQVTM, CDR2 ANQGSEA. Findings and caveats of the study: The main location of contracting CD4+ clones was CM and EM, and that of contracting CD8+ clones was EMRA. For second-wave clones that peaked at day 37, SARS-CoV-2 specificity went unverified.

The clonotype comes from an adult woman who had mild COVID-19 (a few samples of this study predate the infection). Cell type and time point are not known. The specimen sequenced was PBMCs or a T cell subset sorted from them (not recorded which). V is TRBV29-1 and J is TRBJ2-2; TRBD1 is a possible D gene (6 bases). This chain's CDR3 is CSAKKGAGELFF. In DNA form, the CDR3 reads TGCAGCGCCAAGAAGGGGGCCGGGGAGCTGTTTTTT.